This TCR beta chain was documented in a study of T cell responses to AZD1222 COVID-19 vaccine. Background on the study: Combined were second doses at about 4 or about 12 weeks.

Trimming stripped 6 bases from V and 7 bases from J, with 15 bases between. This CDR3 spans 14 amino acids. Germline CDR1 reads MDHEN; CDR2 reads SYDVKM. General observations from the study: Clonal diversity may have been underestimated in mostly white British donors.

Points on this clone: Its antigen is unknown.

The method was immunoSEQ multiplex PCR; TCRdb's version includes in-frame clones alone and lacks a portion of them. The repertoire holds roughly 160,000 clones, with around 93% as singletons. The clonotype was recovered from an adult in good health. The specimen was peripheral blood, collected on day 0 of AZD1222 vaccination. The gene calls are TRBV28 and TRBJ1-4; tentative D call: TRBD1 (5 bases). This CDR3 is CASRVIGVSEKLFF. CDR3 DNA sequence: TGTGCCAGCAGGGTTATAGGGGTGTCTGAAAAACTGTTTTTT.